This is a list of T cell receptor beta chains from one sample in a study of CD8 T cells in ankylosing spondylitis. A single record per CDR3 protein comes from TCRdb applying MiXCR to the 5' RACE reads. The sample has about 360,000 distinct CDR3 sequences; roughly 14% are singletons. Sequenced input: blood, either unsorted or a sorted T cell fraction (not recorded which). Receptors originate from a male donor with ankylosing spondylitis or in good health (not recorded which). The CDR3 runs from the conserved cysteine through the conserved F or W. A D gene is named only where the DNA matches it firmly. Size values are once, few and many counts, or a class for expanded clones, and some rows have none.

J,size,D,V,DNA,CDR3
TRBJ1-4,many,NA,TRBV7-2,TGTGCCAGCAGCTCGGAAGGAGCAACTAATGAAAAACTGTTTTTT,CASSSEGATNEKLFF
TRBJ1-1,many,NA,TRBV3-1,TGTGCCAGCAGCCAATTGATGGAATTGAACACTGAAGCTTTCTTT,CASSQLMELNTEAFF
TRBJ2-2,NA,NA,TRBV5-1,TGCGCCAGCAGCTTACTACAGGGGAGGACCGGGGAGCTGTTTTTT,CASSLLQGRTGELFF
TRBJ1-5,few,TRBD1,TRBV10-3,TGTGCCACCGGGACAGGAGGCAATCAGCCCCAGCATTTT,CATGTGGNQPQHF
TRBJ1-1,many,NA,TRBV29-1,TGCAGCGTGGAAGAAGCAGAGAACACTGAAGCTTTCTTT,CSVEEAENTEAFF
TRBJ2-2,NA,NA,TRBV5-1,TGCGCCAGCAGCTTGATGGGGGTAGACGGGGAGCTGTTTTTT,CASSLMGVDGELFF
TRBJ2-2,few,NA,TRBV24-1,TGTGCCACCAGTAGGGCTCCCGGGGAGCTGTTTTTT,CATSRAPGELFF
TRBJ2-3,NA,NA,TRBV18,TGTGCCAGCTCACCAGACTTTTCTACAGATACGCAGTATTTT,CASSPDFSTDTQYF
TRBJ2-1,many,TRBD2,TRBV11-2,TGTGCCAGCAGAACCCCGGGACTAGCCTACAATGAGCAGTTCTTC,CASRTPGLAYNEQFF
TRBJ2-7,few,NA,TRBV4-1,TGCGCCAGCAGCCGAGAGTACAGGGTAGGCGAGCAGTACTTC,CASSREYRVGEQYF
TRBJ2-1,many,NA,TRBV28,TGTGCCAGCAGTACCCATCGGGCCTCCCCCAAGACTGAGCAGTTCTTC,CASSTHRASPKTEQFF
TRBJ1-3,NA,TRBD1,TRBV30,TGTGCCTGGACTTGGAGGACAGGGGGCTCTGGAAACACCATATATTTT,CAWTWRTGGSGNTIYF
TRBJ2-5,NA,TRBD2,TRBV4-2,TGTGCCAGCAGCCAGACGGTGGGACTAGCGGGGGAAGAGACCCAGTACTTC,CASSQTVGLAGEETQYF
TRBJ1-5,NA,NA,TRBV7-2,TGTGCCAGCAGCTCGCGCACAGGGACGATTAATCAGCCCCAGCATTTT,CASSSRTGTINQPQHF
TRBJ2-1,NA,TRBD2,TRBV5-1,TGTGCCAGCAGCTTCCAGGGAGCGGGAGGAGTCAGCGATGAGCAGTTCTTC,CASSFQGAGGVSDEQFF
TRBJ2-7,NA,NA,TRBV5-5,TGTGCCAGCAGCTTGGCGCTGGGAGATAAGTGGCACGAGCAGTACTTC,CASSLALGDKWHEQYF
TRBJ2-7,NA,TRBD1,TRBV6-1,TGTGCCACGGACAGGGGCGAGCAGTACTTC,CATDRGEQYF
TRBJ1-1,many,NA,TRBV3-1,TGTGCCAGCAGCCAAGAGGTTCAGGGCACTGAAGCTTTCTTT,CASSQEVQGTEAFF
TRBJ2-1,few,TRBD1,TRBV5-1,TGCGCCAGCAGCTTGGCGACAGGGGGGTTGGATGAGCAGTTCTTC,CASSLATGGLDEQFF
TRBJ1-6,few,NA,TRBV20-1,TGCAGTGCTAGAGATCTACAGGGCTCCTATAATTCACCCCTCCACTTT,CSARDLQGSYNSPLHF
TRBJ2-3,few,NA,TRBV29-1,TGCAGCTCCGTCAGGATCGACACAGATACGCAGTATTTT,CSSVRIDTDTQYF
TRBJ2-2,medium-sized,NA,TRBV7-2,TGTGCCAGCAGCTTAGTGGACGTGAACACCGGGGAGCTGTTTTTT,CASSLVDVNTGELFF
TRBJ2-1,many,NA,TRBV7-9,TGTGCCAGCAGCTTAGATCAGGGGACTGAGCAGTTCTTC,CASSLDQGTEQFF
TRBJ2-1,few,NA,TRBV5-1,TGCGCCAGCAGCCCGGGCCTTAGTAGCAATGAGCAGTTCTTC,CASSPGLSSNEQFF
TRBJ2-7,few,TRBD1,TRBV14,TGTGCCAGCAGCACCCTGCCGGGACAGGGTTCCTACGAGCAGTACTTC,CASSTLPGQGSYEQYF
TRBJ1-1,many,NA,TRBV12-3/TRBV12-4,TGTGCCAGCCTTACTCTGGGGTCTGAAGCTTTCTTT,CASLTLGSEAFF
TRBJ1-1,NA,NA,TRBV12-3/TRBV12-4,TGTGCCAGCAGCCCGGCCCGCAGCTCGAACACTGAAGCTTTCTTT,CASSPARSSNTEAFF
TRBJ1-6,many,TRBD1,TRBV9,TGTGCCAGCAGCGTAGTTACAGGGGGTAGTCATTCACCCCTCCACTTT,CASSVVTGGSHSPLHF
TRBJ2-1,NA,TRBD2,TRBV5-1,TGCGCCAGCAGCTTGGTGGGACTAGCGGGAGGGGCCCCGTTCTTC,CASSLVGLAGGAPFF
TRBJ1-4,few,NA,TRBV5-1,TGCGCCAGCAGAGACGCCGGCGGGGAGGGTGAAAAACTGTTTTTT,CASRDAGGEGEKLFF
TRBJ2-7,NA,NA,TRBV7-9,TGTGCCAGCGCCCTAGGAAGCTCCTACGAGCAGTACTTC,CASALGSSYEQYF
TRBJ2-2,NA,TRBD2,TRBV2,TGTGCCAGCAGCACCCAGGACCGACCCCTAGCGGAGGGGATGGGCACCGGGGAGCTGTTTTTT,CASSTQDRPLAEGMGTGELFF
TRBJ1-1,many,TRBD1,TRBV5-1,TGCGCCAGCAGCACCGGACAGGCTAGGGGGAACACTGAAGCTTTCTTT,CASSTGQARGNTEAFF
TRBJ1-2,few,NA,TRBV12-3/TRBV12-4,TGTGCCAGCAGTGGGGACGGGCCTCATGGCTACACCTTC,CASSGDGPHGYTF
TRBJ1-4,NA,NA,TRBV30,TGTGCCTGGAGTCCCCCTCGGGGCAGCGAAAAACTGTTTTTT,CAWSPPRGSEKLFF
TRBJ1-2,many,NA,TRBV20-1,TGCAGTGCTACCGAACAGGGAATAGGCTACACCTTC,CSATEQGIGYTF
TRBJ2-7,NA,NA,TRBV3-1,TGTGCCAGCAGCCAGTGGATGGGCCCGAAATTCTACGAGCAGTACTTC,CASSQWMGPKFYEQYF